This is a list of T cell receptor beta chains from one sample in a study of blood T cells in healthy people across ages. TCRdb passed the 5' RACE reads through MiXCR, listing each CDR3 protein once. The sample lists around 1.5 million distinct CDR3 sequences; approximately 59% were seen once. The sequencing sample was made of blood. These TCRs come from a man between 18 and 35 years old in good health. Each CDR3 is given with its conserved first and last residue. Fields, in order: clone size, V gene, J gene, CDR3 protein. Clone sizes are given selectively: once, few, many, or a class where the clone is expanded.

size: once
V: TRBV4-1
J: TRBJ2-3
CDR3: CASRGLAGFPDTQYF

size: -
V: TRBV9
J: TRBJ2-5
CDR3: CASSSSGAPRETQYF

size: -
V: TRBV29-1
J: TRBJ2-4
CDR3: CSARTLALKQYF

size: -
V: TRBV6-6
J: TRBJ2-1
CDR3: CASSYGLAGVSVNEQFF

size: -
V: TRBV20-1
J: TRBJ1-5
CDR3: CSAEMFLNQPQHF

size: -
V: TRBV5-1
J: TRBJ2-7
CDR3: CASRQTSGYEQYF

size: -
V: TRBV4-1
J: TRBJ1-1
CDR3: CASSQPPGQGWFTEAFF

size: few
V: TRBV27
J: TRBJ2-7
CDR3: CASSLGTGGLYEQYF

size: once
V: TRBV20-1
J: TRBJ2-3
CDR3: CSAQTIAGGGDTQYF

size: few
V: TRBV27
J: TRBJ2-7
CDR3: CASSITGLGSYEQYF

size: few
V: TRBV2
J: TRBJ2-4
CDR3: CASSPQGWAKNIQYF

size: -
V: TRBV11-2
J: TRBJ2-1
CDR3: CASSLVDRGYNEQFF

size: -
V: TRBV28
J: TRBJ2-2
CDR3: CASLEGNTGELFF

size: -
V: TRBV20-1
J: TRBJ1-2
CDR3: CSARDKASSGYTF

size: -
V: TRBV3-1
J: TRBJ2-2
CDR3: CASSQEVYRYTGELFF

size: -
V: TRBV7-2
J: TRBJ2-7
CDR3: CASSATGLAYEQYF

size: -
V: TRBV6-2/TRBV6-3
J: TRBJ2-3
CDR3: CASRIPQGGYTQYF